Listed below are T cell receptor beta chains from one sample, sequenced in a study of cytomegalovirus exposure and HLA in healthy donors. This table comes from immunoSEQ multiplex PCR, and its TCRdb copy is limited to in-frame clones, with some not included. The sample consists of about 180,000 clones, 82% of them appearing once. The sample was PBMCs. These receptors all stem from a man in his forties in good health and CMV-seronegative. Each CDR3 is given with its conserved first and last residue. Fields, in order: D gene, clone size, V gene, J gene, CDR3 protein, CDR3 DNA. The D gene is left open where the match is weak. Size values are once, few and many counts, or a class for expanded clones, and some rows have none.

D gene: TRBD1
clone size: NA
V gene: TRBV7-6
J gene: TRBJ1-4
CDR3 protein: CASSSRTGNNEKLFF
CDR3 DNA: TGTGCCAGCAGCTCGCGGACAGGGAATAATGAAAAACTGTTTTTT

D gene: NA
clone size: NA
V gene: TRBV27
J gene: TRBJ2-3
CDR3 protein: CASVPAWRNTDTQYF
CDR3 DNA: TGTGCCAGCGTTCCAGCTTGGCGGAACACAGATACGCAGTATTTT

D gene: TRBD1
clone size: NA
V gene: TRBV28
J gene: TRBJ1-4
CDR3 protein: CASSENRTGGQPATNEKLFF
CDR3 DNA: TGTGCCAGCAGTGAGAATCGGACAGGGGGACAACCCGCAACTAATGAAAAACTGTTTTTT

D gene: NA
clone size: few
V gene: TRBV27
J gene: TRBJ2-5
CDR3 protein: CASSYRGKETQYF
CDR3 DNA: TGTGCCAGCAGTTACCGGGGGAAAGAGACCCAGTACTTC

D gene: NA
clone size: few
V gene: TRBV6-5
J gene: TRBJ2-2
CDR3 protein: CASVRTVDTGELFF
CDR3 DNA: TGTGCCAGTGTACGGACTGTTGACACCGGGGAGCTGTTTTTT

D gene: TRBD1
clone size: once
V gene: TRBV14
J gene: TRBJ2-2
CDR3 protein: CASRLGQGAWTGELFF
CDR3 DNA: TGTGCCAGCAGATTAGGACAGGGGGCGTGGACCGGGGAGCTGTTTTTT

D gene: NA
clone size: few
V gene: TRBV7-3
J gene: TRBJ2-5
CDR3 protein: CASSLVAQETQYF
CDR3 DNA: TGTGCCAGCAGCTTGGTAGCACAAGAGACCCAGTACTTC

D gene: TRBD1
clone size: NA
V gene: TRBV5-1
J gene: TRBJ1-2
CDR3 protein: CASSSSGTGAVSYGYTF
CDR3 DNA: TGCGCCAGCAGCTCCTCCGGGACAGGGGCGGTAAGCTATGGCTACACCTTC

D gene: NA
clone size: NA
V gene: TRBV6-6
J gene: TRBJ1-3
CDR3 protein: CASSYRRGYSGNTIYF
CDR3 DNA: TGTGCCAGCAGTTATAGGAGGGGATACTCTGGAAACACCATATATTTT

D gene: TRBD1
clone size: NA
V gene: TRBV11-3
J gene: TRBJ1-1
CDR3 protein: CASSPQPTGFGAFF
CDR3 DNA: TGTGCCAGCAGCCCCCAACCGACAGGGTTCGGAGCTTTCTTT

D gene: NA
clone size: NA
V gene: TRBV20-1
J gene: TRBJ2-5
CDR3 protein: CSKASRETQYF
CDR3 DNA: TGCAGCAAGGCTAGCCGAGAGACCCAGTACTTC

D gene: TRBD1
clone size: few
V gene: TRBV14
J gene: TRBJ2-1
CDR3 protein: CASSHPTGQGGAVGSYNEQFF
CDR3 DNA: TGTGCCAGCAGCCATCCCACAGGACAGGGTGGGGCCGTTGGTTCCTACAATGAGCAGTTCTTC

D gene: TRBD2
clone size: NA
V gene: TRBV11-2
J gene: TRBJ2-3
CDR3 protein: CASSLGALADTDTQYF
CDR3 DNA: TGTGCCAGCAGCTTAGGAGCACTAGCGGACACAGATACGCAGTATTTT

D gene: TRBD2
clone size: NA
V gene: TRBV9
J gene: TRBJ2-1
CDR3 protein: CASSVVVAGNAERFF
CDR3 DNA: TGTGCCAGCAGCGTTGTTGTAGCGGGGAACGCAGAGCGGTTCTTC

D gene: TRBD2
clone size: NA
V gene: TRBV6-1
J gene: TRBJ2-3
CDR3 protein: CASTPPGGGTDTQYF
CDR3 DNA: TGTGCCAGCACTCCCCCGGGAGGGGGCACAGATACGCAGTATTTT

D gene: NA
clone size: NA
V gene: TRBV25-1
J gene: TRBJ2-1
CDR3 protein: CASSQPGLLIEQFF
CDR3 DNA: TGTGCCAGCAGTCAACCGGGACTTCTTATCGAGCAGTTCTTC